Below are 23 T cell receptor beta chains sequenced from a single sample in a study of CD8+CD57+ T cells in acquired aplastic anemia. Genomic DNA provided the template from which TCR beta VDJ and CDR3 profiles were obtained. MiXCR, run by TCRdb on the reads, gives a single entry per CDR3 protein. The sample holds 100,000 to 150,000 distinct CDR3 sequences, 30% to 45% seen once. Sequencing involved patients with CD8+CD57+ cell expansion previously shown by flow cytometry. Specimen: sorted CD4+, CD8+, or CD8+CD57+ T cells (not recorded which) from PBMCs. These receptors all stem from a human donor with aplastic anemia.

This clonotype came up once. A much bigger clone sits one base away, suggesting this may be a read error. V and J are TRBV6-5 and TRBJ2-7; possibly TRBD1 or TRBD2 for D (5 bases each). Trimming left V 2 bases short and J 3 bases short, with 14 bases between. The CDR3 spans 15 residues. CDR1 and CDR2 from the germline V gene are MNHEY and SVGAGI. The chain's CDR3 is CASSYEYGGGYEQYV. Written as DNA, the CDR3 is TGTGCCAGCAGTTACGAGTATGGGGGTGGCTACGAGCAGTACGTC.

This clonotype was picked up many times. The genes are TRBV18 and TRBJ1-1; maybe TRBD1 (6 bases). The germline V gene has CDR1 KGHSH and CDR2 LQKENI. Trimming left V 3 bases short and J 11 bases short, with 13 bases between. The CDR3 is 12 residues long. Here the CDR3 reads CASSPGGQEAFF. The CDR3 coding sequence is TGTGCCAGCTCACCTGGGGGGCAAGAGGCTTTCTTT.

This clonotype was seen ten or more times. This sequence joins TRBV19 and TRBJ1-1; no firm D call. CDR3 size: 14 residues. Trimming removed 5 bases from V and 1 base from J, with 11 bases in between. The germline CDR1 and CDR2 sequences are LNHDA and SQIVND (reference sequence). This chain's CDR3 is CASSPLGSNTEAFF. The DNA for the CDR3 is TGTGCCAGTAGTCCCTTAGGTTCGAACACTGAAGCTTTCTTT.

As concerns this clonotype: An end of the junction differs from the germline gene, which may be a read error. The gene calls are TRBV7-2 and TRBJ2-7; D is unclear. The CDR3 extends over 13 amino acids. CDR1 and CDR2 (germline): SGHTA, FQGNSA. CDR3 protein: CASSLAASYEQYF. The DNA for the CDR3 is TGTGCCAGCAGTTTAGCAGCTTCCTACGAGCAGTACTTC.

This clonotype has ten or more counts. CDR3 sequence (DNA): TGTGCCAGCTATGCGGGCAATCAGCCCCAGCATTTT. This encodes CASYAGNQPQHF. The V and J genes are TRBV6-1 and TRBJ1-5; no definite D call. This CDR3 is 12 amino acids long. Looked up from germline, CDR1 is MNHNS and CDR2 is SASEGT. The V and J ends lost 8 bases and 2 bases respectively, with 7 bases between them.

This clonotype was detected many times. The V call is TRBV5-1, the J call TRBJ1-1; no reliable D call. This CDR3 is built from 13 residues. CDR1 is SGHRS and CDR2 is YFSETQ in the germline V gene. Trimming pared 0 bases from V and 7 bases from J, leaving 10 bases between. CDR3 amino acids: CASSLVLGREAFF. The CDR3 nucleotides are TGCGCCAGCAGCTTGGTGTTGGGTCGTGAAGCTTTCTTT.

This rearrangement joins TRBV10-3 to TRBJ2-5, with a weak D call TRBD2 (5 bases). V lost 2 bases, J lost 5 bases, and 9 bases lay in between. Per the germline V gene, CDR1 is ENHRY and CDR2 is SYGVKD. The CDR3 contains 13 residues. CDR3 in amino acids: CAISERGEETQYF. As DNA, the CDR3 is TGTGCCATCAGTGAGCGGGGAGAGGAGACCCAGTACTTC.

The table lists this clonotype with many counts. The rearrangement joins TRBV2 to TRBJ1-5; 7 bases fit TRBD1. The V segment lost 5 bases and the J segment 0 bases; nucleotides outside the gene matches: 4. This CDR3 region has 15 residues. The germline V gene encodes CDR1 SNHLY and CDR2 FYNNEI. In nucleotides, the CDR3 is TGTGCCAGCAGTAACAGGGGCAATAGCAATCAGCCCCAGCATTTT. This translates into CASSNRGNSNQPQHF.

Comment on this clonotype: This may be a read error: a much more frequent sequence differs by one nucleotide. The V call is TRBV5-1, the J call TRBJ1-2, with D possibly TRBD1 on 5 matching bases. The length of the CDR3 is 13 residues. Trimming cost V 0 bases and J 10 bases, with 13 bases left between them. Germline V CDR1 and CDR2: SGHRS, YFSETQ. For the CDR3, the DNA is TGCGCCAGCAGCTTGGGGGGCGCGGGTGACTACACCTTC. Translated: CASSLGGAGDYTF.

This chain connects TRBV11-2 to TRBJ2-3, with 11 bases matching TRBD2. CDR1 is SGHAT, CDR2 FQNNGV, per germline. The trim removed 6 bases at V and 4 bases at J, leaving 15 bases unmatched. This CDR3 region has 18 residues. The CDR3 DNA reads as TGTGCCAGCAGTTATACGCTTAGCGGGGGGGCCGGGGCAGATACGCAGTATTTT. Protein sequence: CASSYTLSGGAGADTQYF. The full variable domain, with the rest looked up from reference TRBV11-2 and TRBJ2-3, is EAGVAQSPRYKIIEKRQSVAFWCNPISGHATLYWYQQILGQGPKLLIQFQNNGVVDDSQLPKDRFSAERLKGVDSTLKIQPAKLEDSAVYLCASSYTLSGGAGADTQYFGPGTRLTVL.

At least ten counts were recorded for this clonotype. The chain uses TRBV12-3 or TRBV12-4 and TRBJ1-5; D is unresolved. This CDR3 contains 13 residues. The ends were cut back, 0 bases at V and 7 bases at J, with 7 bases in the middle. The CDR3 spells CASSLALRQPQHF. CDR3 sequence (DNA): TGTGCCAGCAGTTTAGCGCTGAGACAGCCCCAGCATTTT.

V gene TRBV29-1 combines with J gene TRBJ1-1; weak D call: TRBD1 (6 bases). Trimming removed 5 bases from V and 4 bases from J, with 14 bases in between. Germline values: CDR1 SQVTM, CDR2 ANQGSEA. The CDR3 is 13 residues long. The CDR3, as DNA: TGCAGCGTTTCAAGGGGGAGGCGCACTGAAGCTTTCTTT. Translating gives CSVSRGRRTEAFF.

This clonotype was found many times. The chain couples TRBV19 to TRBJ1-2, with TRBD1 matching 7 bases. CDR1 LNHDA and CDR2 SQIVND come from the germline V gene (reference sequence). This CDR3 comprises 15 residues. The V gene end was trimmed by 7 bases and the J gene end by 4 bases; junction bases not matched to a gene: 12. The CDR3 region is CASTDQTGNTYGYTF. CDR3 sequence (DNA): TGTGCCAGTACCGATCAGACAGGGAATACCTATGGCTACACCTTC.

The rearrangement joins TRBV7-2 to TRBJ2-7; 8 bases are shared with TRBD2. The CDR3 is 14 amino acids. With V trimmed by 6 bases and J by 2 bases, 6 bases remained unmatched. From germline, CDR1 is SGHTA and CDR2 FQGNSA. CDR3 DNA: TGTGCCAGCAGTCAAGCGGGGGAGACCTACGAGCAGTACTTC. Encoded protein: CASSQAGETYEQYF.

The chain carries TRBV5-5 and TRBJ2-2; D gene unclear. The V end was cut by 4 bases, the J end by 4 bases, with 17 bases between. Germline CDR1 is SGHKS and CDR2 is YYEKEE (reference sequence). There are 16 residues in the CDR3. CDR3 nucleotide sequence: TGTGCCAGCAGCCAAGCTATAAAACCCCCCACCGGGGAGCTGTTTTTT. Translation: CASSQAIKPPTGELFF.

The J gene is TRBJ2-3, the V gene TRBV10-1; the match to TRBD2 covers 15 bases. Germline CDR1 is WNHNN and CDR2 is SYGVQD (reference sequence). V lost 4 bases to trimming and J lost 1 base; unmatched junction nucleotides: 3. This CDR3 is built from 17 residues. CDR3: CASSAGLAGGRTDTQYF. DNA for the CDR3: TGCGCCAGCAGTGCGGGACTAGCGGGGGGCCGCACAGATACGCAGTATTTT.

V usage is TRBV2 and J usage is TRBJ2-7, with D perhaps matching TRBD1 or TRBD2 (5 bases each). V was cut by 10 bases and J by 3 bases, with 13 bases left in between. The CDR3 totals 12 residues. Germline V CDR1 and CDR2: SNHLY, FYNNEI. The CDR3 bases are TGTGCCATTGTGGGGGACGGCTACGAGCAGTACTTC. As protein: CAIVGDGYEQYF.

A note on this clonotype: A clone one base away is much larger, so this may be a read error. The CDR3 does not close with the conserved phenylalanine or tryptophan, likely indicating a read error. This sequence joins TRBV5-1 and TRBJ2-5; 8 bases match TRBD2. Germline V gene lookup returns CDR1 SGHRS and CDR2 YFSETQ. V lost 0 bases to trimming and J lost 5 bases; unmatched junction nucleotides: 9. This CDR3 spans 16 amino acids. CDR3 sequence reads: CASSLGLGLAGETQYL. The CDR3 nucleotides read TGCGCCAGCAGCTTGGGCCTCGGACTAGCTGGGGAGACCCAGTACCTC.

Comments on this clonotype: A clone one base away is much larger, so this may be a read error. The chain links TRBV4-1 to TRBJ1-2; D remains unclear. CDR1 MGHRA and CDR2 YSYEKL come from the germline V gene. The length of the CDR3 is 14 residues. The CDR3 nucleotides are TGCGCCAGCAGCCAAGAAAGCCAAAACTATGGCCACACCTTC. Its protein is CASSQESQNYGHTF.

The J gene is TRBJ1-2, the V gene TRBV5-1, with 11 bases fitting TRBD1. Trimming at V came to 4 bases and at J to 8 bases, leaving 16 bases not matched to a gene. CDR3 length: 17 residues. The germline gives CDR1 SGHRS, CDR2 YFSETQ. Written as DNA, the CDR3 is TGCGCCAGCAGCGTGGACGAAACGGGACAGGGGGGCAGAGGCTACACCTTC. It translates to CASSVDETGQGGRGYTF.

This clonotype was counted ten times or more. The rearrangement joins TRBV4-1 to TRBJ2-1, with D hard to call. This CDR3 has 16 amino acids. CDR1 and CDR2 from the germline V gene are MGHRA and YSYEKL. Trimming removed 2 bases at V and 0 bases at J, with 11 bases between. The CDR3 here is CASSQQDLISYNEQFF. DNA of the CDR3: TGCGCCAGCAGCCAACAAGACCTAATCTCCTACAATGAGCAGTTCTTC.

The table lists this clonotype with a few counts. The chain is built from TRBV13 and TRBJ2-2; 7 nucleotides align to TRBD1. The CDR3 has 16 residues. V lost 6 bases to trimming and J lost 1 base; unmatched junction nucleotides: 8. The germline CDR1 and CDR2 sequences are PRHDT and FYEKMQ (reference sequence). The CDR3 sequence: CASRGDRVRNTGELFF. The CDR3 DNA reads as TGTGCCAGCAGAGGTGACAGGGTGAGGAACACCGGGGAGCTGTTTTTT.

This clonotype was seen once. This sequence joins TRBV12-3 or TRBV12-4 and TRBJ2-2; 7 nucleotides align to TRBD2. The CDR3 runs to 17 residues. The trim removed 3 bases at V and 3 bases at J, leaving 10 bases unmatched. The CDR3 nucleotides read TGTGCCAGCAGTTTGAGTGTAGGGAGGGCGGACACCGGGGAGCTGTTTTTT. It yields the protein CASSLSVGRADTGELFF.